The source of this T cell receptor beta chain is a study of shared clonotypes between healthy human individuals. Overall study findings and caveats: Sequencing depth was predicted to influence how clonotypes are shared among donors. On the whole, naive subsets had larger estimated richness than memory subsets had. Between several donors, naive CD4 clonotypes were shared at a level of around 5.2%.

The CDR3 totals 14 residues. V was clipped by 6 bases and J by 2 bases, with 14 bases between them. The germline V gene encodes CDR1 MNHNS and CDR2 SASEGT. Some clones are missing from TCRdb's copy, which holds only in-frame ones; the method was immunoSEQ multiplex PCR. The table shows some 350,000 clones, with about 74% occurring only once. Regarding this clone: The antigen is not known.

From CD4+ cells came CD45RA+ naive and CD45RA-negative memory subsets. This rearrangement joins TRBV6-1 to TRBJ2-7; possibly TRBD1 for D (5 bases). The TCR sequence derives from a man in his thirties or forties in good health. Sequencing was done on a sample of memory CD4+ T cells sorted from blood. Subset specified: CD45RA-negative fraction. The CDR3, as DNA: TGTGCCAGCAGAGACAGAGCTCTTACCTACGAGCAGTACTTC. It specifies CASRDRALTYEQYF.